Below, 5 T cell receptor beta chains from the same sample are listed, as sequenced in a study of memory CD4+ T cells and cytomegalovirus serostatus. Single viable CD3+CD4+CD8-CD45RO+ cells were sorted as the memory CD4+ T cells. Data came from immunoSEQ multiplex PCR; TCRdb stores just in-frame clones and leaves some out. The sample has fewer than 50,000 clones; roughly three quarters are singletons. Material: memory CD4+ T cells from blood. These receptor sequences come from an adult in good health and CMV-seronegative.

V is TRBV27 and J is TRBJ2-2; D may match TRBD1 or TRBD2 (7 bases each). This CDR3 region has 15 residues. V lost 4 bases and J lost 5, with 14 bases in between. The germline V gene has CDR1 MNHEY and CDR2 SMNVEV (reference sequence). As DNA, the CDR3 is TGTGCCAGCAGTTCGACAGGGAGGGGGACCGGGGAGCTGTTTTTT. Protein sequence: CASSSTGRGTGELFF.

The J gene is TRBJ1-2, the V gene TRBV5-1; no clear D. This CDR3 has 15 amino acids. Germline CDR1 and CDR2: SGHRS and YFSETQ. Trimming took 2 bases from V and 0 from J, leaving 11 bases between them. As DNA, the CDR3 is TGCGCCAGCAGCTTACAAGGGAAACCTAACTATGGCTACACCTTC. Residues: CASSLQGKPNYGYTF.

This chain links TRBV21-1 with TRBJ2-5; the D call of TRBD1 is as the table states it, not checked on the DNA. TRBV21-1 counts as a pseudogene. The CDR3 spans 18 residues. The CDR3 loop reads CASSMGDSPMGVQETQYF. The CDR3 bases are TGTGCCAGCAGCATGGGGGACAGTCCAATGGGCGTGCAAGAGACCCAGTACTTC.

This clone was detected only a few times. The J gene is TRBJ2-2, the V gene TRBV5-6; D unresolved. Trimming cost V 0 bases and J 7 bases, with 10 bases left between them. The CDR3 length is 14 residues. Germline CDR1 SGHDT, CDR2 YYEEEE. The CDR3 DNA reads TGTGCCAGCAGCTTGGAACCGTCTGTCGGGGAGCTGTTTTTT. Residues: CASSLEPSVGELFF.

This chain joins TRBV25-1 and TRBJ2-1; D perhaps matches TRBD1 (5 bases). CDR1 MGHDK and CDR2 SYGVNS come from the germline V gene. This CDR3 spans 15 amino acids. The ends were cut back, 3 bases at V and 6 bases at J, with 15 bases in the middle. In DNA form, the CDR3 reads TGTGCCAGCAGTGAGTCAGGGCCGCTCGTCAATGAGCAGTTCTTC. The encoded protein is CASSESGPLVNEQFF.